These 30 T cell receptor beta chains were all obtained from the same sample, sequenced in a study of CD8 T cells in ankylosing spondylitis. TCRdb reanalysed the 5' RACE reads using MiXCR and keeps one entry per CDR3 protein. Of approximately 350,000 distinct CDR3 sequences in the sample, about 15% were seen once. The specimen was blood, either unsorted or a sorted T cell fraction (not recorded which). The receptors were gathered from a male donor with ankylosing spondylitis or in good health (not recorded which).

A few counts support this clonotype. The V and J genes are TRBV6-2 or TRBV6-3 and TRBJ2-2, with D possibly TRBD1 on 6 matching bases. CDR3 size: 14 residues. The V gene lost 6 bases and the J gene lost 4 bases, with 12 bases spanning the gap. The germline CDR1 and CDR2 sequences are MNHEY and SVGEGT. CDR3 sequence reads: CASSLTGFTGELFF. Here the CDR3 DNA reads TGTGCCAGCAGCCTTACAGGGTTCACCGGGGAGCTGTTTTTT.

The chain employs TRBV12-3 or TRBV12-4 and TRBJ1-3; D is ambiguous. The CDR3 is 12 residues long. V gave up 7 bases and J gave up 8 bases, with 12 bases separating them. The CDR3 DNA sequence: TGTGCCAGCACCCTTTCTTCTCACACCATATATTTT. Translating it yields CASTLSSHTIYF.

The table lists this clonotype with a few counts. The chain links TRBV7-9 to TRBJ1-1, with D uncertain. Trimming stripped 7 bases from V and 6 bases from J, with 15 bases between. The germline gives CDR1 SEHNR, CDR2 FQNEAQ (reference sequence). The CDR3 runs to 13 residues. CDR3: CASIPPGSAEAFF. DNA for the CDR3: TGTGCCAGCATCCCCCCCGGTAGCGCTGAAGCTTTCTTT.

This clonotype was counted between two and nine times. The chain uses TRBV7-9 and TRBJ2-3; 8 positions agree with TRBD2. This CDR3 has 16 amino acids. Germline loops: CDR1 SEHNR, CDR2 FQNEAQ (reference sequence). V trimming: 2 bases; J trimming: 3 bases; junction bases outside the gene matches: 7. DNA for the CDR3: TGTGCCAGCAGCTTAATAAGCGGGAGAAGGACAGATACGCAGTATTTT. Its protein is CASSLISGRRTDTQYF.

The V call is TRBV12-3 or TRBV12-4, the J call TRBJ1-2; D gene ambiguous. Trimming left V 5 bases short and J 6 bases short, with 19 bases between. This CDR3 spans 15 amino acids. The DNA for the CDR3 is TGTGCCAGCAGTGGACGACACCCTCCAGAGGATGGCTACACCTTC. It is translated as CASSGRHPPEDGYTF.

This clonotype was seen a single time. V and J are TRBV18 and TRBJ2-1; the match to TRBD2 covers 7 bases. CDR1 and CDR2 from the germline V gene are KGHSH and LQKENI. V shed 0 bases and J 8 bases; nucleotides not matched to a gene: 7. CDR3 length: 15 amino acids. CDR3 sequence: CASSPPAGVLYEQFF. The CDR3 DNA reads TGTGCCAGCTCACCACCGGCGGGAGTTTTATATGAGCAGTTCTTC.

Ten or more counts support this clonotype. V is TRBV2 and J is TRBJ1-2; D is ambiguous. CDR1 and CDR2 (germline): SNHLY, FYNNEI. The CDR3 covers 11 residues. V was shortened by 6 bases and J by 4 bases, with 6 bases between the two germline ends. In nucleotides, the CDR3 is TGTGCCAGCAGCGCCTCCTATGGCTACACCTTC. Its protein product is CASSASYGYTF.

The rearrangement links TRBV5-1 to TRBJ2-3, with D perhaps matching TRBD1 or TRBD2 (6 bases each). This CDR3 contains 15 residues. Germline CDR1 is SGHRS and CDR2 is YFSETQ. V shed 4 bases and J shed 4 bases, with 16 bases lying between them. The CDR3 here is CASSPLQGGSDTQYF. As DNA, the CDR3 is TGCGCCAGCAGCCCGCTACAGGGAGGCTCAGATACGCAGTATTTT.

This clonotype was seen many times. The chain couples TRBV2 to TRBJ1-1, with TRBD1 matching 7 bases. V gave up 3 bases and J gave up 6 bases; unmatched junction bases: 7. The CDR3 totals 14 residues. Germline V gene lookup returns CDR1 SNHLY and CDR2 FYNNEI. CDR3 in DNA: TGTGCCAGCAGTGACCTTAGGGACAGCGCTGAAGCTTTCTTT. Translating it yields CASSDLRDSAEAFF.

This clonotype was detected ten times or more. The chain links TRBV12-3 or TRBV12-4 to TRBJ2-5; 11 bases fit TRBD2. The ends lost 2 bases at V and 1 base at J; junction bases unmatched: 6. The CDR3 is 17 amino acids. The CDR3 nucleotides read TGTGCCAGCAGTTTAAGGGCTAGCGGGAGGCTCCAAGAGACCCAGTACTTC. Amino acid sequence: CASSLRASGRLQETQYF.

The gene calls are TRBV2 and TRBJ2-5, with 12 bases aligning to TRBD2. Germline V gene sequence: CDR1 SNHLY, CDR2 FYNNEI. The CDR3 is 15 residues long. V was pared by 4 bases and J by 4 bases, with 4 bases of the junction left unmatched. This CDR3 reads CASSGLAGESETQYF. As DNA, the CDR3 is TGTGCCAGCAGTGGACTAGCGGGGGAATCAGAGACCCAGTACTTC.

There are a few counts of this clonotype. The chain joins TRBV2 to TRBJ2-5; D call uncertain. Germline assignment: CDR1 SNHLY and CDR2 FYNNEI. Trimming took 9 bases from V and 4 from J, leaving 12 bases between them. The length of the CDR3 is 12 residues. The CDR3 region has the DNA TGTGCCAGTACACCCCAAGCAGAGACCCAGTACTTC. It specifies CASTPQAETQYF.

This clonotype was recorded once. The V gene is TRBV5-1, the J gene TRBJ2-7; TRBD1 or TRBD2 may be the D gene (6 bases each). In germline, CDR1 is SGHRS, CDR2 YFSETQ. The CDR3 is made up of 16 amino acids. V dropped 3 bases and J dropped 4 bases, with 20 bases sitting between them. CDR3 nucleotide sequence: TGCGCCAGCAGCTCGTCCTCGGGGGCCAAGGTGTACGAGCAGTACTTC. This encodes CASSSSSGAKVYEQYF. Full variable domain (outside the CDR3, taken from reference TRBV5-1 and TRBJ2-7): KAGVTQTPRYLIKTRGQQVTLSCSPISGHRSVSWYQQTPGQGLQFLFEYFSETQRNKGNFPGRFSGRQFSNSRSEMNVSTLELGDSALYLCASSSSSGAKVYEQYFGPGTRLTVT.

The chain employs TRBV15 and TRBJ2-1, with D tentatively TRBD1 or TRBD2 (6 bases each). V was trimmed by 1 base and J by 7 bases, leaving 14 bases between them. Per the germline V gene, CDR1 is LNHNV and CDR2 is YYDKDF (reference sequence). This CDR3 is 15 amino acids long. CDR3 nucleotide sequence: TGTGCCACCAGCAGAGTAGGGGGGAGTGAGAATGAGCAGTTCTTC. Its translation: CATSRVGGSENEQFF. Supplemented by reference TRBV15 and TRBJ2-1, the full variable domain reads DAMVIQNPRYQVTQFGKPVTLSCSQTLNHNVMYWYQQKSSQAPKLLFHYYDKDFNNEADTPDNFQSRRPNTSFCFLDIRSPGLGDTAMYLCATSRVGGSENEQFFGPGTRLTVL.

This clonotype was detected only a few times. The genes are TRBV5-1 and TRBJ2-1, with TRBD2 identical over 7 bases. Trimming at V came to 3 bases and at J to 7 bases, leaving 4 bases not matched to a gene. CDR1 is SGHRS, CDR2 YFSETQ, per germline. The CDR3 consists of 13 residues. CDR3 loop: CASSSVGGNEQFF. The CDR3 DNA follows: TGCGCCAGCAGCTCGGTCGGGGGGAATGAGCAGTTCTTC.

V gene TRBV11-2 combines with J gene TRBJ2-1; TRBD2 aligns across 9 bases. The V segment lost 5 bases and the J segment 6 bases; nucleotides outside the gene matches: 14. Looked up from germline, CDR1 is SGHAT and CDR2 is FQNNGV. There are 17 residues in the CDR3. The CDR3 DNA reads TGTGCCAGCAGCACCGGACTAGCGTACCCTATAATCAATGAGCAGTTCTTC. Its protein is CASSTGLAYPIINEQFF.

This clonotype has at least ten counts. The rearrangement uses TRBV5-1 and TRBJ1-4; D gene unclear. The ends were cut back, 0 bases at V and 6 bases at J, with 9 bases in the middle. Germline loops: CDR1 SGHRS, CDR2 YFSETQ. This CDR3 has 14 residues. CDR3 DNA sequence: TGCGCCAGCAGCTTGGAGCGAGTTGATGAAAAACTGTTTTTT. Amino acids: CASSLERVDEKLFF.

This clonotype was seen many times. The CDR3 here is CASSLTSGRVYNEQFF. Here the CDR3 DNA reads TGTGCCAGCAGCTTAACTAGCGGGAGGGTCTACAATGAGCAGTTCTTC. V and J are TRBV7-2 and TRBJ2-1; 13 positions match TRBD2. Looked up from germline, CDR1 is SGHTA and CDR2 is FQGNSA. The V and J ends lost 2 bases and 3 bases, in that order; junction bases with no gene match: 1. The CDR3 spans 16 residues. Full variable domain (remainder filled in from reference TRBV7-2 and TRBJ2-1): GAGVSQSPSNKVTEKGKDVELRCDPISGHTALYWYRQSLGQGLEFLIYFQGNSAPDKSGLPSDRFSAERTGGSVSTLTIQRTQQEDSAVYLCASSLTSGRVYNEQFFGPGTRLTVL.

This chain connects TRBV10-3 to TRBJ1-5; D call uncertain. Between the trimmed V and J ends, which lost 0 bases and 0 bases, there was a span of 9 bases. This CDR3 has 16 amino acids. Germline CDR1 is ENHRY and CDR2 is SYGVKD. The chain's CDR3 is CAISESEIYSNQPQHF. The DNA for the CDR3 is TGTGCCATCAGTGAGTCGGAAATCTATAGCAATCAGCCCCAGCATTTT.

The rearrangement uses TRBV3-1 and TRBJ2-7; D possibly corresponds to TRBD1 (6 bases). V lost 0 bases, J lost 2 bases, and 11 bases lay in between. This CDR3 has 15 amino acids. The germline V gene has CDR1 LGHDT and CDR2 YNNKEL (reference sequence). CDR3 in amino acids: CASSQDVSGAYEQYF. The CDR3, as DNA: TGTGCCAGCAGCCAAGATGTGTCAGGGGCCTACGAGCAGTACTTC.

V is TRBV5-1 and J is TRBJ2-7; the match to TRBD2 covers 11 bases. V lost 2 bases, J lost 2 bases, and 21 bases stayed unmatched. Germline V gene lookup returns CDR1 SGHRS and CDR2 YFSETQ. This CDR3 has 21 amino acids. CDR3 protein: CASSFYPGTSGLPTVPYEQYF. The DNA for the CDR3 is TGCGCCAGCAGCTTTTACCCCGGGACTAGCGGCCTACCCACCGTACCCTACGAGCAGTACTTC.

The chain recombines TRBV5-1 with TRBJ2-3, with 8 bases that match TRBD1. Per germline, CDR1 SGHRS and CDR2 YFSETQ. This CDR3 has 17 residues. The junction had 11 bases not matched to a gene; V was cut back by 1 base and J by 4 bases. CDR3 sequence reads: CASSLRQKTGGADTQYF. The DNA of the CDR3 is TGCGCCAGCAGCTTGCGACAGAAAACAGGGGGTGCAGATACGCAGTATTTT.

The rearrangement joins TRBV12-3 or TRBV12-4 to TRBJ1-1, with D tentatively TRBD1 (5 bases). V dropped 8 bases and J dropped 2 bases, with 12 bases sitting between them. CDR3 length: 13 amino acids. CDR3 residues: CASDPGGNTEAFF. The CDR3 nucleotides are TGTGCCAGCGACCCTGGGGGTAACACTGAAGCTTTCTTT.

This clonotype was picked up a small number of times. The chain carries TRBV20-1 and TRBJ1-1, with TRBD1 as a possible D gene (5 bases). This CDR3 has 15 amino acids. V lost 2 bases and J lost 3, with 16 bases in between. CDR1 DFQATT and CDR2 SNEGSKA come from the germline V gene (reference sequence). The CDR3 is CSARPLEGADTEAFF. CDR3 sequence (DNA): TGCAGTGCTAGACCTCTGGAAGGGGCGGACACTGAAGCTTTCTTT.

This rearrangement joins TRBV7-2 to TRBJ2-1; D is perhaps TRBD2 (6 bases). Trimming pared 0 bases from V and 6 bases from J, leaving 15 bases between. The CDR3 runs to 16 residues. Germline CDR1 reads SGHTA; CDR2 reads FQGNSA. The CDR3 nucleotides are TGTGCCAGCAGCTTAGCCCCCACGACTAGTCCCAATGAGCAGTTCTTC. Translating it yields CASSLAPTTSPNEQFF.

This clonotype was seen a few times. J is TRBJ2-5 and V is TRBV12-3 or TRBV12-4, with 7 bases lining up with TRBD2. CDR3 length equals 14 residues. The trim removed 0 bases at V and 7 bases at J, leaving 5 bases unmatched. CDR3 sequence reads: CASSLAGGPGTQYF. CDR3 nucleotides: TGTGCCAGCAGTTTAGCGGGAGGGCCCGGGACCCAGTACTTC.

This clonotype was detected a few times. This chain links TRBV12-3 or TRBV12-4 with TRBJ1-5; the D is unclear. The CDR3 consists of 15 residues. V dropped 2 bases and J dropped 3 bases, with 11 bases sitting between them. The CDR3 DNA follows: TGTGCCAGCAGTTTACGCTTGGACCCCAATCAGCCCCAGCATTTT. Amino acid sequence: CASSLRLDPNQPQHF.

The chain has TRBV29-1 and TRBJ1-1; D not certain. V lost 5 bases to trimming and J lost 4 bases, with 11 bases between them. This CDR3 has 12 amino acids. Looked up from germline, CDR1 is SQVTM and CDR2 is ANQGSEA. The CDR3 here is CSVQEGITEAFF. The CDR3, as DNA: TGCAGCGTTCAGGAAGGAATCACTGAAGCTTTCTTT.

This chain connects TRBV4-1 to TRBJ2-5; 13 bases are a match to TRBD2. The CDR3 loop spans 16 amino acids. The germline gives CDR1 MGHRA, CDR2 YSYEKL. With V trimmed by 4 bases and J by 5 bases, 7 bases remained unmatched. DNA for the CDR3: TGCGCCAGCAGCCCCGGGACTAGCGGGATGGAGGAGACCCAGTACTTC. It encodes CASSPGTSGMEETQYF.

This clonotype has at least ten counts. V and J are TRBV6-1 and TRBJ1-2; a possible D gene is TRBD1 (5 bases). This CDR3 comprises 14 residues. V lost 4 bases and J 4 bases, leaving 13 bases between the germline ends. The germline V gene encodes CDR1 MNHNS and CDR2 SASEGT. The CDR3 reads CASSVAGASYGYTF. CDR3 in DNA: TGTGCCAGCAGTGTAGCCGGGGCATCCTATGGCTACACCTTC.